Listed below are T cell receptor beta chains from one sample, sequenced in a study of T-cell reconstitution after alpha-beta-depleted transplantation in children. In TCRdb, the PCR reads were re-called with MiXCR into one record per CDR3 protein. Here the sample spans about 97,000 distinct CDR3 sequences, approximately 6% being singletons. This specimen was PBMCs, mostly from graft donor cells, taken 60 days after TCRalphabeta/CD19-depleted stem cell transplant. These TCRs come from a female patient aged 2-15 years who had a stem cell transplant for Fanconi anemia, so the T cells may come from the graft donor. The CDR3 runs from the conserved cysteine through the conserved F or W. The D gene is left open where the match is weak. Expanded clones get a size class; other rows say once, few or many, or leave the size out.

clone_size,v_call,d_call,cdr3_length,j_call,cdr3_nt,cdr3_aa
many,TRBV9,.,13,TRBJ1-1,TGTGCCAGCAGCGTTTGGGACACGGGTGAAGCTTTCTTT,CASSVWDTGEAFF
few,TRBV6-5,TRBD1,15,TRBJ1-2,TGTGCCAGCAGTCACGACAGGGGGCGGGGCTATGGCTACACCTTC,CASSHDRGRGYGYTF
many,TRBV29-1,.,13,TRBJ2-7,TGCAGCGTTTCTCGCGGGCGCACCTACGAGCAGTACTTC,CSVSRGRTYEQYF
.,TRBV29-1,TRBD1,16,TRBJ1-1,TGCAGCGTTCAAGGGACAGGTTTTGGGTTGAGCACTGAAGCTTTCTTT,CSVQGTGFGLSTEAFF
.,TRBV2,TRBD1,13,TRBJ2-4,TGTGCCAGCAGTGACAGGGGGAAGAACATTCAGTACTTC,CASSDRGKNIQYF
.,TRBV18,.,15,TRBJ1-2,TGTGCCAGCTCACCACCGGGTCTCTTGAACTATGGCTACACCTTC,CASSPPGLLNYGYTF
many,TRBV7-2,.,14,TRBJ2-7,TGTGCCAGCAGCTTAGCACAGGGCCCCTACGAGCAGTACTTC,CASSLAQGPYEQYF
many,TRBV28,TRBD2,16,TRBJ2-7,TGTGCGACCTGGACTAGCGGGAGTAAGGGGACCTACGAGCAGTACTTC,CATWTSGSKGTYEQYF
many,TRBV3-1,TRBD2,12,TRBJ2-7,TGTGCCAGCAGCCGGGGACTAGGCGAGCAGTACTTC,CASSRGLGEQYF
few,TRBV27,.,15,TRBJ2-7,TGTGCCAGCAGTGCCCTCGGGCGGCTAACCTACGAGCAGTACTTC,CASSALGRLTYEQYF
.,TRBV11-3,.,14,TRBJ1-1,TGTGCCAGCAGCTTAGGTGCGACGGCGTCTGAAGCTTTCTTT,CASSLGATASEAFF
.,TRBV24-1,.,17,TRBJ2-3,TGTGCCACCAGTGATTTTGAGTGGGGGAAGCCCACAGATACGCAGTATTTT,CATSDFEWGKPTDTQYF
few,TRBV12-3/TRBV12-4,.,13,TRBJ1-2,TGTGCCAGCAGTTTAGACAGGGCCTCTGGCTACACCTTC,CASSLDRASGYTF
.,TRBV18,.,17,TRBJ2-1,TGTGCCAGCTCACCACCGACACAGGACCTCTCCTACAATGAGCAGTTCTTC,CASSPPTQDLSYNEQFF
many,TRBV5-1,TRBD1,16,TRBJ2-2,TGCGCCAGCAGCTTGGGACAGGGGCGCCGGACCGGGGAGCTGTTTTTT,CASSLGQGRRTGELFF
many,TRBV29-1,.,13,TRBJ1-1,TGCAGCGTTGAATTTCTGGGACGCACTGAAGCTTTCTTT,CSVEFLGRTEAFF
.,TRBV12-3/TRBV12-4,.,17,TRBJ2-6,TGTGCCAGCAGTTTCGGGGGCGCAGGGCCTGGGGCCAACGTCCTGACTTTC,CASSFGGAGPGANVLTF
.,TRBV7-9,.,16,TRBJ2-3,TGTGCCAGCAGCTTAATGATCAGCGGCAACACAGATACGCAGTATTTT,CASSLMISGNTDTQYF
many,TRBV29-1,.,15,TRBJ2-5,TGCAGCGTTGAAGGGATCAGGGGCAGAGCGGAGACCCAGTACTTC,CSVEGIRGRAETQYF
few,TRBV20-1,TRBD2,14,TRBJ2-3,TGCAGTGCTAAGGTAGCGGGGGGGCGTGATACGCAGTATTTT,CSAKVAGGRDTQYF
many,TRBV6-4,.,14,TRBJ1-3,TGTGCCAGCAGTGATGAAGTCTCTGGAAACACCATATATTTT,CASSDEVSGNTIYF
.,TRBV18,.,14,TRBJ1-3,TGTGCCAGCTCACCGGACAGTCCTGGAAACACCATATATTTT,CASSPDSPGNTIYF
.,TRBV7-2,TRBD2,16,TRBJ2-1,TGTGCCAGCAGCCTCGCGACTAGCGGGACCTACAATGAGCAGTTCTTC,CASSLATSGTYNEQFF
many,TRBV4-1,.,16,TRBJ2-1,TGCGCCAGCAGCCAAGATCGGGGGAGTTCCGACAATGAGCAGTTCTTC,CASSQDRGSSDNEQFF
many,TRBV25-1,TRBD1,17,TRBJ2-2,TGTGCCAGCAGTGGCTACAGGGGTGGGACGGTCACCGGGGAGCTGTTTTTT,CASSGYRGGTVTGELFF
many,TRBV29-1,.,12,TRBJ2-5,TGCAGCGTTGAGTACGTGGGGGGTGCCCAGTACTTC,CSVEYVGGAQYF
many,TRBV9,TRBD2,15,TRBJ2-2,TGTGCCAGCAGCGCCGGGACTAGCGGCACCGGGGAGCTGTTTTTT,CASSAGTSGTGELFF
many,TRBV29-1,.,11,TRBJ2-1,TGCAGCGGAAGAAATAGAAATGAGCAGTTCTTC,CSGRNRNEQFF
.,TRBV6-5,TRBD2,16,TRBJ2-1,TGTGCCAGCACCCAACGGGGGGGACAACTTAACAATGAGCAGTTCTTC,CASTQRGGQLNNEQFF
few,TRBV14,.,17,TRBJ2-4,TGTGCCAGCAGCCGGGAAGCCGGGAGAGGCGGCAAAAACATTCAGTACTTC,CASSREAGRGGKNIQYF
.,TRBV10-3,TRBD1,13,TRBJ1-2,TGTGCCACCGTAGCCCAGGGGGAGGTCGGCTACACCTTC,CATVAQGEVGYTF
many,TRBV30,.,14,TRBJ2-5,TGTGCCTGCCCTGGGATTGGGTCTTCGGAGACCCAGTACTTC,CACPGIGSSETQYF
many,TRBV20-1,TRBD1,11,TRBJ2-7,TGCAGTGCCAGCAGGGGGCACGAGCAGTACTTC,CSASRGHEQYF
many,TRBV2,.,11,TRBJ2-7,TGTGCCAGCAGTGTCAGGGGCGAGCAGTACTTC,CASSVRGEQYF
few,TRBV12-3/TRBV12-4,TRBD1,14,TRBJ1-5,TGTGCCAGCAGAGACAGGGGTAACAATCAGCCCCAGCATTTT,CASRDRGNNQPQHF
many,TRBV25-1,.,11,TRBJ1-2,TGTGCCAGCAGTGAATGGGGTGGCTACACCTTC,CASSEWGGYTF
few,TRBV5-1,.,16,TRBJ1-5,TGCGCCAGCAGCGAAGGGCCCCGATCCCTCAATCAGCCCCAGCATTTT,CASSEGPRSLNQPQHF
many,TRBV11-3,.,14,TRBJ2-2,TGTGCCAGCAGCTTAGAGGCGAACACCGGGGAGCTGTTTTTT,CASSLEANTGELFF
many,TRBV7-2,TRBD1,14,TRBJ1-5,TGTGCCAGCAGCTTCGGGACAGGGACTCAGCCCCAGCATTTT,CASSFGTGTQPQHF
many,TRBV20-1,TRBD2,14,TRBJ2-2,TGCAGTGCTAGTGGAAGCGGGATGGGCGGGGAGCTGTTTTTT,CSASGSGMGGELFF
.,TRBV7-2,TRBD1,14,TRBJ2-5,TGTGCCAGCAGCCGAGACAGGGTCCAAGAGACCCAGTACTTC,CASSRDRVQETQYF
many,TRBV4-1,.,14,TRBJ2-3,TGCGCCAGCAGCCAAGTGGTTATCACAGATACGCAGTATTTT,CASSQVVITDTQYF
many,TRBV6-6,.,12,TRBJ1-1,TGTGCCAGCAGGGAACCGAACACTGAAGCTTTCTTT,CASREPNTEAFF
many,TRBV27,TRBD2,15,TRBJ2-3,TGTGCCAGCAGAGAAATAGCGGGAGGGCCAGATACGCAGTATTTT,CASREIAGGPDTQYF
many,TRBV27,TRBD2,17,TRBJ2-5,TGTGCCAGCAGTTTATTGGCCAGCGGGAGTGAGGGAGAGACCCAGTACTTC,CASSLLASGSEGETQYF
many,TRBV10-2,.,14,TRBJ2-7,TGCGCCAGCAGTGGGGCAGAAAGCCTCTACGAGCAGTACTTC,CASSGAESLYEQYF
few,TRBV20-1,.,14,TRBJ1-4,TGCAGTGCTCGGCCTTACAGGGTGCTAGAAAAACTGTTTTTT,CSARPYRVLEKLFF
few,TRBV6-1,TRBD1,14,TRBJ1-2,TGTGCCAGCACCCCAGGGACAGTATTGGGTGGCTACACCTTC,CASTPGTVLGGYTF